This T cell receptor beta chain was sequenced during a study of human T cells and chemical hapten exposure. General study points: There was no change with DPC sensitization in TCRs above 1 in 1000 frequency.

On this clonotype: The antigen is undetermined.

For the library, individual cDNA molecules each received unique molecular identifiers. In the authors' methods: Samples held a median of roughly 100,000 TCRs, range roughly 20,000–750,000. MiXCR was run by TCRdb on the RACE reads, yielding one entry per CDR3 protein. The authors' filters were not applied to this entry. Of 30,000 to 40,000 distinct CDR3 sequences listed, 8% to 10% are singletons. Trimming removed 4 bases at V and 5 bases at J, with 15 bases between. Germline CDR1 is SNHLY and CDR2 is FYNNEI. The CDR3 length is 14 residues. Time point noted: patch test 3, about 24 weeks after DPC sensitization. Treatment indicated: therapeutic diphenylcyclopropenone sensitization with weekly scalp DPC. Unseparated into fractions, whole blood served as the source from which total RNA was extracted.

The chain joins TRBV2 to TRBJ2-7; D possibly uses TRBD1 or TRBD2 (5 bases each). This receptor was taken from a man aged 50 to 60 with alopecia areata. Some clones in this sample may be carry-over from other donors' samples. Source: whole blood, taken in connection with sensitization to the hapten diphenylcyclopropenone (DPC). DNA for the CDR3: TGTGCCAGCAGTGTGTCAGGGACCTCTCACGAGCAGTACTTC. Translating gives CASSVSGTSHEQYF.